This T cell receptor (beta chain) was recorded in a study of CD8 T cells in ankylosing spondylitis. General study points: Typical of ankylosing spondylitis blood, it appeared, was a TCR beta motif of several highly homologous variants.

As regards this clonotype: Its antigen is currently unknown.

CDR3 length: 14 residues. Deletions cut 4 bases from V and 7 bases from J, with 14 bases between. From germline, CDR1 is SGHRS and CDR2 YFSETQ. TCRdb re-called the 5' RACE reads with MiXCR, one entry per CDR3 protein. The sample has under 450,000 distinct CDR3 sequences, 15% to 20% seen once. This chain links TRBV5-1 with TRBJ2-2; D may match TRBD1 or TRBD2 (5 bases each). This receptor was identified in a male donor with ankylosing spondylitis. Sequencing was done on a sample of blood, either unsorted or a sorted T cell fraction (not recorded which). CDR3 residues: CASSPGTGVGELFF. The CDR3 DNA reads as TGCGCCAGCAGCCCCGGGACCGGGGTCGGGGAGCTGTTTTTT.